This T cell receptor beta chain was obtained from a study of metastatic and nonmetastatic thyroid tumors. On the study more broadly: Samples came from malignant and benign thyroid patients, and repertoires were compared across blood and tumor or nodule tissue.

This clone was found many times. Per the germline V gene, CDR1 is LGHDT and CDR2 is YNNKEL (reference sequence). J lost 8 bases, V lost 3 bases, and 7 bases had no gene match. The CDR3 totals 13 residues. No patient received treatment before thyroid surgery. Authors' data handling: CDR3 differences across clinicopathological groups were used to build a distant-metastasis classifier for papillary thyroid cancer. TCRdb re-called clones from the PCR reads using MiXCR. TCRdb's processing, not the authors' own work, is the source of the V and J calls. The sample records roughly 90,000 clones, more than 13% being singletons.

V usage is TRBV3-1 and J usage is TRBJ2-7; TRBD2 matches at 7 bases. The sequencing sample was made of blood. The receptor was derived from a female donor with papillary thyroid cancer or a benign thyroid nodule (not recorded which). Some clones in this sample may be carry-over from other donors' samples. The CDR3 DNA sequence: TGTGCCAGCAGCCAGCCCGGGAGGCCAAAGCAGTACTTC. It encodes CASSQPGRPKQYF.